The sequence of this T cell receptor (beta chain) was determined in a study of T cells after yellow fever vaccination. This CDR3 is 14 amino acids long. V dropped 5 bases and J dropped 5 bases, with 15 bases sitting between them. From the 5' RACE reads, TCRdb called clonotypes with MiXCR, one entry per CDR3 protein. The data contain fewer than 450,000 distinct CDR3 sequences, roughly 8.6% of them singletons. This clonotype has a handful of counts. The clonotype comes from a man between 18 and 35 years old who received the YFV17D yellow fever vaccine. The V gene is TRBV12-3 or TRBV12-4, the J gene TRBJ1-2, with D perhaps matching TRBD1 (5 bases). This specimen was PBMCs, taken roughly 46 days after the first yellow fever vaccination. In nucleotides, the CDR3 is TGTGCCAGCAGTCGGGGGGGGGGAACATATGGCTACACCTTC. This translates into CASSRGGGTYGYTF.